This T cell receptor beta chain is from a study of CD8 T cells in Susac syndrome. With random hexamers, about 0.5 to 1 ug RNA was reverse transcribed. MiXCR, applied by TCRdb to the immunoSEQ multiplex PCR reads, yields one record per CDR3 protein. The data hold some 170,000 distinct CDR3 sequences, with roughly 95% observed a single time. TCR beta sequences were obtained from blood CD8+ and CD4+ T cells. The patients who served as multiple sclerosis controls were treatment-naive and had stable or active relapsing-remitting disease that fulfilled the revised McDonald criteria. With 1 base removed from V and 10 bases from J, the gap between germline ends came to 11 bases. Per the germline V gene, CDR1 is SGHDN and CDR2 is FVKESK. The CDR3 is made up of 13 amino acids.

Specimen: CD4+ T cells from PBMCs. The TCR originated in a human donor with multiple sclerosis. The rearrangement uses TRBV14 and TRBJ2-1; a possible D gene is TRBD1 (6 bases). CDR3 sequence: CASSQVGGTEQFF. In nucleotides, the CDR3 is TGTGCCAGCAGCCAAGTTGGGGGCACAGAGCAGTTCTTC.